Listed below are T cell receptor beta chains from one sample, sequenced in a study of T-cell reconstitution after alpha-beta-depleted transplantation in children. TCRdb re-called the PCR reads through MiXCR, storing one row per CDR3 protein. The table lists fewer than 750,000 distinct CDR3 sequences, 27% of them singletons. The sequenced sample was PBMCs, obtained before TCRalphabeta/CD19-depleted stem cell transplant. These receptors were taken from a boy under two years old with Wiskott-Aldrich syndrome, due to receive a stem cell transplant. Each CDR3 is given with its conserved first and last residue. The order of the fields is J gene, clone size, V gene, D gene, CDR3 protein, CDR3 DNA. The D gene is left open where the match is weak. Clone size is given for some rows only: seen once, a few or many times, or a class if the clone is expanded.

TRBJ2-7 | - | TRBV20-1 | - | CSAKMIYEQYF | TGCAGTGCTAAAATGATTTACGAGCAGTACTTC
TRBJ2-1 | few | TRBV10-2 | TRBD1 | CASTAQGGNEQFF | TGCGCCAGCACGGCACAGGGGGGCAATGAGCAGTTCTTC
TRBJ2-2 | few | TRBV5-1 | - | CASSSHRNTGELFF | TGCGCCAGCAGCTCCCACAGGAACACCGGGGAGCTGTTTTTT
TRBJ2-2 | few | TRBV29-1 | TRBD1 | CSVGTGVLTGELFF | TGCAGCGTCGGTACAGGGGTTCTGACCGGGGAGCTGTTTTTT
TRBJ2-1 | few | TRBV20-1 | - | CSAPGLPSSYNEQFF | TGCAGTGCGCCGGGACTTCCAAGCTCCTACAATGAGCAGTTCTTC
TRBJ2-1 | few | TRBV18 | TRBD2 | CASSLVRREGTKNEQFF | TGTGCCAGCTCACTGGTTAGGCGGGAGGGCACCAAGAATGAGCAGTTCTTC
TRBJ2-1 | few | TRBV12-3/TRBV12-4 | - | CASSKWRGNEQFF | TGTGCCAGCAGTAAGTGGAGGGGCAATGAGCAGTTCTTC
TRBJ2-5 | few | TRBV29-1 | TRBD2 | CSVDRGLAGGLFETQYF | TGCAGCGTTGACCGAGGACTAGCGGGAGGCCTGTTCGAGACCCAGTACTTC
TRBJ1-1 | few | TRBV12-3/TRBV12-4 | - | CASSLGGGAFF | TGTGCCAGCAGTTTAGGGGGAGGAGCTTTCTTT
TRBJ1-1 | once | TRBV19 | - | CASNLRLGEAFF | TGTGCCAGTAACCTAAGGCTTGGTGAAGCTTTCTTT
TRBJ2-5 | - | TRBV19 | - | CASKIRGGFQETQYF | TGTGCCAGTAAGATCAGGGGAGGGTTCCAAGAGACCCAGTACTTC
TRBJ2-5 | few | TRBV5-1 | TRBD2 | CASSSLGLAGGPSQETQYF | TGCGCCAGCAGCTCCCTCGGACTAGCGGGAGGGCCGAGTCAAGAGACCCAGTACTTC
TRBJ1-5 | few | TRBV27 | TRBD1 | CASRRTGGVFNQPQHF | TGTGCCAGCAGGCGGACAGGGGGGGTATTCAATCAGCCCCAGCATTTT
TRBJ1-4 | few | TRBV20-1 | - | CSAPRTVNEKLFF | TGCAGTGCACCTAGGACAGTCAATGAAAAACTGTTTTTT
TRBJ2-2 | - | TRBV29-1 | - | CSVEDWGGKDTGELFF | TGCAGCGTTGAAGATTGGGGCGGGAAGGACACCGGGGAGCTGTTTTTT
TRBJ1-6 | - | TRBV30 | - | CAWSVYGGSYNSPLHF | TGTGCCTGGAGTGTTTACGGAGGGTCGTATAATTCACCCCTCCACTTT
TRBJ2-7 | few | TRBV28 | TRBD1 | CASQTGGTYEQYF | TGTGCCAGCCAAACAGGGGGCACCTACGAGCAGTACTTC
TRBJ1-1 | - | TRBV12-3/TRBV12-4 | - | CASSWGVGTEAFF | TGTGCCAGCAGTTGGGGGGTTGGCACTGAAGCTTTCTTT
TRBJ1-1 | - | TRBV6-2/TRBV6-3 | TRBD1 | CASRVTGGTEAFF | TGTGCCAGCAGAGTGACAGGGGGGACTGAAGCTTTCTTT
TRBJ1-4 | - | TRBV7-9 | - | CASSWPGEEKLFF | TGTGCCAGCAGCTGGCCGGGGGAAGAAAAACTGTTTTTT
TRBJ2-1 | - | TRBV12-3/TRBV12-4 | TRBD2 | CASSWASGRAHGNEQFF | TGTGCCAGCAGTTGGGCTAGCGGGAGGGCCCATGGCAATGAGCAGTTCTTC
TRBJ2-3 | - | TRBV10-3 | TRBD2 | CAIGMTSVGTDTQYF | TGTGCCATCGGGATGACTAGCGTCGGCACAGATACGCAGTATTTT
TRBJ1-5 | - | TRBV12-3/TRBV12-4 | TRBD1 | CASSGQGADQPQHF | TGTGCCAGCAGTGGACAGGGGGCGGATCAGCCCCAGCATTTT
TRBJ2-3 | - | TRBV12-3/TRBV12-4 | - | CASSLWLYSTDTQYF | TGTGCCAGCAGCTTGTGGCTTTATAGCACAGATACGCAGTATTTT
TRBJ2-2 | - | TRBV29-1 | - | CSVRIGGTAELFF | TGCAGCGTTCGGATCGGGGGTACCGCGGAGCTGTTTTTT
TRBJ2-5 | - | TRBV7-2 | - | CASSLATGAEEESQYF | TGTGCCAGCAGCTTAGCCACCGGGGCTGAAGAAGAGAGCCAGTACTTC
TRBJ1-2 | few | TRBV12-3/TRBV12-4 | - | CASSPTGTVYGYTF | TGTGCCAGCAGTCCAACCGGGACGGTTTATGGCTACACCTTC
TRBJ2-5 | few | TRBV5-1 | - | CASSLEGESQYF | TGCGCCAGCAGCTTGGAAGGGGAATCCCAGTACTTC
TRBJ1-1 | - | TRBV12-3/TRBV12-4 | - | CASRPGNDLSTEAFF | TGTGCCAGCAGGCCGGGAAACGACCTAAGCACTGAAGCTTTCTTT
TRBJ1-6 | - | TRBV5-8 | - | CASSFQYAPLHF | TGTGCCAGCAGCTTCCAGTACGCACCCCTCCACTTT
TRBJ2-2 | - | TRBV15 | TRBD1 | CATSSRTGNTGELFF | TGTGCCACCAGCAGCAGGACAGGGAACACCGGGGAGCTGTTTTTT
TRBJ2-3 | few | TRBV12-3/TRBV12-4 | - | CASSLPGASTDTQYF | TGTGCCAGCAGTTTACCAGGGGCTAGCACAGATACGCAGTATTTT
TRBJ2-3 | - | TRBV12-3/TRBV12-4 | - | CASAGDYTDTQYF | TGTGCCAGCGCAGGGGACTACACAGATACGCAGTATTTT
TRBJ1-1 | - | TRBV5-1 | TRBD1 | CASRFPDRAGTEAFF | TGCGCCAGCAGATTTCCAGACAGGGCGGGCACTGAAGCTTTCTTT
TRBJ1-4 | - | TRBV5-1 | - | CASSLDGQLNEKLFF | TGCGCCAGCAGCTTGGACGGGCAGCTTAATGAAAAACTGTTTTTT
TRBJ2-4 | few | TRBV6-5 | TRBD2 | CASSYSGTSGNIQYF | TGTGCCAGCAGTTACTCCGGGACTAGCGGAAACATTCAGTACTTC
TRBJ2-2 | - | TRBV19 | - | CASSERRVTGELFF | TGTGCCAGTAGTGAGAGGAGGGTCACCGGGGAGCTGTTTTTT
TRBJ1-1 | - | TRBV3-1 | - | CASSLIPRVDAFF | TGTGCCAGCAGCCTCATTCCGCGAGTTGATGCTTTCTTT
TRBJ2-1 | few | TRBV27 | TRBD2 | CASTDLAGSLEFF | TGTGCCAGCACCGATCTAGCGGGATCATTGGAGTTCTTC
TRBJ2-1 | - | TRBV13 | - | CASSRKGRNNEQFF | TGTGCCAGCAGCCGAAAGGGACGCAACAATGAGCAGTTCTTC
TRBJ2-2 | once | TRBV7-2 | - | CASSVGFDGELLF | TGTGCCAGCAGCGTTGGTTTTGACGGGGAGCTGTTGTTT
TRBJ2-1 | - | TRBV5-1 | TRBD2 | CASSYRTSGRSSNEQFF | TGCGCCAGCAGCTACCGGACTAGCGGGAGATCGAGCAATGAGCAGTTCTTC
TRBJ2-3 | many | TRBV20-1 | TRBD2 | CSARSGFADTQYF | TGCAGTGCTCGTAGCGGGTTTGCAGATACGCAGTATTTT
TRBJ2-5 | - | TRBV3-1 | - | CASSSSGHKQETQYF | TGTGCCAGCAGCTCGTCCGGGCACAAACAAGAGACCCAGTACTTC
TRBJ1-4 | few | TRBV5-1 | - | CASSLDGWDEKLFF | TGCGCCAGCAGCTTGGACGGATGGGATGAAAAACTGTTTTTT